These 17 T cell receptor beta chains were sequenced from one sample in a study of response to subunit inactivated influenza vaccine. TCRdb re-derived calls from the RT-PCR reads in MiXCR, one entry per CDR3 protein. The top ten clones hold about a tenth of a sample with more than 700,000 distinct CDR3 sequences, 21% of them seen once. The specimen was PBMCs from blood, collected roughly 5 days after vaccination. The receptors were gathered from a man aged 45-65 years who received an inactivated influenza vaccine.

This clonotype was seen many times. J is TRBJ2-1 and V is TRBV5-6, with 12 nucleotides matching TRBD2. The CDR3 contains 15 residues. V shed 3 bases and J 9 bases; nucleotides not matched to a gene: 7. Per the germline V gene, CDR1 is SGHDT and CDR2 is YYEEEE. The CDR3 is CASSSGLAGSFEQFF. The CDR3 DNA follows: TGTGCCAGCAGCTCCGGACTAGCGGGGTCCTTTGAGCAGTTCTTC.

This clonotype showed up just once. This chain links TRBV7-2 with TRBJ2-1, with TRBD2 matching 15 bases. J gave up 8 bases and V 5 bases, and 7 bases lay outside the gene matches. The CDR3 totals 16 residues. Germline V lookup: CDR1 SGHTA, CDR2 FQGNSA. Here the CDR3 reads CASSPWTSGRAHEQFF. The CDR3 DNA reads TGTGCCAGCAGCCCATGGACTAGCGGGAGGGCTCATGAGCAGTTCTTC.

This clonotype was recorded many times. The chain carries TRBV12-3 or TRBV12-4 and TRBJ1-5; no clear D gene. Trimming removed 2 bases at V and 5 bases at J, with 7 bases between. CDR3 length equals 13 residues. DNA for the CDR3: TGTGCCAGCAGTTTACCCCCCGATCAGCCCCAGCATTTT. Protein: CASSLPPDQPQHF.

The rearrangement uses TRBV7-2 and TRBJ1-4; D remains unclear. From germline, CDR1 is SGHTA and CDR2 FQGNSA. CDR3 size: 14 residues. The V gene lost 1 base and the J gene lost 5 bases, with 8 bases spanning the gap. The CDR3 nucleotides read TGTGCCAGCAGCTTAGGTGTACCGAATGAAAAACTGTTTTTT. Translated, it gives CASSLGVPNEKLFF.

There are a few counts of this clonotype. The chain uses TRBV15 and TRBJ2-5, with no clear D. This CDR3 is built from 12 residues. V lost 10 bases, J lost 10 bases, and 19 bases lay in between. Germline V lookup: CDR1 LNHNV, CDR2 YYDKDF (reference sequence). The CDR3 sequence is CANHFRCQVQYF. The DNA of the CDR3 is TGTGCCAACCACTTCCGCTGTCAAGTCCAGTACTTC.

Remarks on this clonotype: An end of the junction differs from the germline gene, which may be a read error. The genes are TRBV20-1 and TRBJ2-1; 9 bases match TRBD2. In germline, CDR1 is DFQATT, CDR2 SNEGSKA (reference sequence). CDR3 length: 11 residues. The CDR3 spells CSAGGRTSAHF. DNA for the CDR3: TGCAGTGCCGGGGGGCGGACTAGCGCTCACTTC.

The rearrangement joins TRBV24-1 to TRBJ1-1; no clear D. The CDR3 consists of 14 residues. Trimming shortened V by 3 bases and J by 0 bases, and 7 bases separated the two germline ends. Germline values: CDR1 KGHDR, CDR2 SFDVKD. The CDR3 sequence: CATSDNRMNTEAFF. CDR3 DNA: TGTGCCACCAGTGATAACAGAATGAACACTGAAGCTTTCTTT.

This clonotype has a handful of counts. The chain joins TRBV28 to TRBJ2-3; no reliable D call. Germline assignment: CDR1 MDHEN and CDR2 SYDVKM. V dropped 2 bases and J dropped 4 bases, with 7 bases sitting between them. This CDR3 spans 13 amino acids. The CDR3 region has the DNA TGTGCCAGCAGTTTAATATCCCCAGATACGCAGTATTTT. The encoded protein is CASSLISPDTQYF.

This clonotype has a handful of counts. This rearrangement joins TRBV6-1 to TRBJ2-1, with D tentatively TRBD2 (5 bases). Germline values: CDR1 MNHNS, CDR2 SASEGT. V was shortened by 8 bases and J by 1 base, with 24 bases between the two germline ends. This CDR3 contains 18 residues. This chain's CDR3 is CASGETKRRGTSYNEQFF. Written as DNA, the CDR3 is TGTGCCAGCGGGGAGACCAAGAGGCGCGGTACGTCCTACAATGAGCAGTTCTTC.

The chain uses TRBV20-1 and TRBJ2-1; 9 bases map to TRBD2. CDR3 length: 13 amino acids. V was clipped by 6 bases and J by 7 bases; unmatched bases: 7. CDR1 is DFQATT, CDR2 SNEGSKA, per germline (reference sequence). For the CDR3, the DNA is TGCAGTGCCGTAGGGACTAGCTGGAATGAGCAGTTCTTC. Encoded protein: CSAVGTSWNEQFF.

The chain couples TRBV4-1 to TRBJ1-2, with D perhaps TRBD1 (5 bases). The germline V and J ends were trimmed by 6 bases and 4 bases, with 9 bases remaining between them. Germline CDR1 and CDR2: MGHRA and YSYEKL. This CDR3 is 12 amino acids long. The CDR3, as DNA: TGCGCCAGCAGAGGGGACGGCTATGGCTACACCTTC. Translating gives CASRGDGYGYTF.

The rearrangement uses TRBV6-1 and TRBJ2-7; the D is unclear. CDR1 MNHNS and CDR2 SASEGT come from the germline V gene. The V end lost 6 bases, the J end lost 3 bases, and 15 bases lay between the germline ends. The CDR3 extends over 14 amino acids. The DNA of the CDR3 is TGTGCCAGCAGCCCCTGGGTTGAGAACTACGAGCAGTACTTC. Translation: CASSPWVENYEQYF.

This clonotype was found many times. One end of the junction is discordant with germline, which a read error may explain. The V gene is TRBV7-7, the J gene TRBJ2-7; D gene ambiguous. CDR1 is SSHAT and CDR2 is FNYEAQ in the germline V gene (reference sequence). The CDR3 has 13 residues. The CDR3 region has the DNA TGTGCTAGCAGCTTAGCCCCCGCATCGGAGCAGTACTTC. The encoded protein is CASSLAPASEQYF.

This clonotype has more than one count but fewer than ten. The chain links TRBV6-1 to TRBJ2-7; D may correspond to TRBD1 or TRBD2 (5 bases each). V shed 6 bases and J shed 3 bases, with 21 bases lying between them. Per germline, CDR1 MNHNS and CDR2 SASEGT. The CDR3 covers 16 residues. In DNA, the CDR3 is TGTGCCAGCAGCACCCGGTTCATAGAGGGACGCTACGAGCAGTACTTC. Translation: CASSTRFIEGRYEQYF.

Only a few counts were recorded for this clonotype. The chain couples TRBV12-3 or TRBV12-4 to TRBJ2-7; D perhaps matches TRBD2 (7 bases). CDR3 size: 11 residues. V lost 6 bases to trimming and J lost 7 bases, with 10 bases between them. Written as DNA, the CDR3 is TGTGCCAGCAGAAGGGGGGGGGAGCAGTACTTC. Amino acid sequence: CASRRGGEQYF.

The CDR3 bases are TGTGCCAGCAGCAGGGACGTAAGCTATGGCTACACCTTC. This codes for CASSRDVSYGYTF. The chain employs TRBV7-9 and TRBJ1-2; weak D call: TRBD1 (5 bases). Looked up from germline, CDR1 is SEHNR and CDR2 is FQNEAQ (reference sequence). The germline V and J ends were trimmed by 5 bases and 4 bases, with 11 bases remaining between them. This CDR3 has 13 residues.

Only a few counts were recorded for this clonotype. The J gene is TRBJ2-5, the V gene TRBV30; D remains ambiguous. The germline V and J ends were trimmed by 1 base and 1 base, with 7 bases remaining between them. Looked up from germline, CDR1 is GTSNPN and CDR2 is SVGIG (reference sequence). CDR3 size: 13 residues. The CDR3 loop is CAWSGQIQETQYF. CDR3 nucleotide sequence: TGTGCCTGGAGTGGTCAGATCCAAGAGACCCAGTACTTC.